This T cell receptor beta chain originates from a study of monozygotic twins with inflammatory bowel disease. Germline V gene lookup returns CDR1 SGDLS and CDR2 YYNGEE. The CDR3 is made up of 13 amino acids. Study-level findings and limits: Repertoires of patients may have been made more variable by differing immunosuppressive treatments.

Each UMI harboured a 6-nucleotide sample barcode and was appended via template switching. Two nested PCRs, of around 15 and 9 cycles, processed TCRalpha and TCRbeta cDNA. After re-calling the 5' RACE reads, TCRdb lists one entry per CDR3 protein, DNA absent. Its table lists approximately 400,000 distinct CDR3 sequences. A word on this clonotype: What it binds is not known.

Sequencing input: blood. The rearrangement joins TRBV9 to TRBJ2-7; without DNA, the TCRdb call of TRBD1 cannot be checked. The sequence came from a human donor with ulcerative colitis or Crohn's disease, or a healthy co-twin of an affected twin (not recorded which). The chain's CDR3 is CASSASTGSKQYF.